These T cell receptor beta chains were read from a single sample in a study of shared clonotypes between healthy human individuals. Clones were sequenced by immunoSEQ multiplex PCR, and TCRdb holds only the in-frame ones, with some missing. The sample lists millions of clones, about 93% seen once, with more than 1.5% in the top ten. What was sequenced was naive CD8+ T cells from PBMCs. These receptors were collected from a man between 18 and 29 years old in good health. Some clones in this sample may be carry-over from other donors' samples. The CDR3 runs from the conserved cysteine through the conserved F or W.

v_call: TRBV5-6
j_call: TRBJ1-5
cdr3_aa: CASSHGGGDQPQHF

v_call: TRBV5-1
j_call: TRBJ2-7
cdr3_aa: CASSFNPLTGSSYEQYF

v_call: TRBV7-8
j_call: TRBJ1-1
cdr3_aa: CRAGGNTEAFF

v_call: TRBV7-2
j_call: TRBJ1-5
cdr3_aa: CASSPLSGWTQPQHF

v_call: TRBV5-8
j_call: TRBJ2-5
cdr3_aa: CASSVGLAVVQETQYF

v_call: TRBV4-3
j_call: TRBJ2-2
cdr3_aa: CASSLGLAEEDTGELFF

v_call: TRBV9
j_call: TRBJ1-3
cdr3_aa: CASSPGQTLLGNTIYF

v_call: TRBV4-1
j_call: TRBJ2-7
cdr3_aa: CASSQEASGTSYEQYF

v_call: TRBV4-1
j_call: TRBJ1-3
cdr3_aa: CASSQVDVSLSGPSSGNTIYF

v_call: TRBV27
j_call: TRBJ1-4
cdr3_aa: CASSYGEKLFF

v_call: TRBV7-3
j_call: TRBJ2-7
cdr3_aa: CASSLGQANEQYF

v_call: TRBV27
j_call: TRBJ1-1
cdr3_aa: CASRQGAINTEAFF

v_call: TRBV30
j_call: TRBJ1-1
cdr3_aa: CAWTHRGYTEAFF

v_call: TRBV14
j_call: TRBJ2-7
cdr3_aa: CASSQERVPLDEQYF

v_call: TRBV2
j_call: TRBJ2-1
cdr3_aa: CASTDRDRTRDNEQFF

v_call: TRBV9
j_call: TRBJ2-7
cdr3_aa: CASSVAPGDRSYEQYF

v_call: TRBV7-9
j_call: TRBJ1-5
cdr3_aa: CASSLGGTGGNQPQHF

v_call: TRBV28
j_call: TRBJ2-7
cdr3_aa: CASSFAKVVLAGVKGQYF

v_call: TRBV7-3
j_call: TRBJ2-3
cdr3_aa: CASSLALGNTDTQYF

v_call: TRBV9
j_call: TRBJ1-2
cdr3_aa: CASSAPGTGVSYGYTF